This TCR beta chain was identified in a study of shared clonotypes between healthy human individuals. This CDR3 has 16 amino acids. Trimming shortened V by 2 bases and J by 0 bases, and 12 bases separated the two germline ends. CDR1 is SGHRS and CDR2 is YFSETQ in the germline V gene. Positive CCR7 selection of CD45RO-negative cells yielded the naive CD8 cells, and terminally differentiated effector memory CD45RA+ cells were excluded. In the sorted-subset replicate PCRs, approximately 200 ng DNA, 25,000 to 35,000 T cell genomes, was used. Study processing details: For the immunoSEQ data, sequences were junction-only without quality scores, so filtering differed. TCRdb's copy holds only in-frame clones and misses some; the assay was immunoSEQ multiplex PCR. That table furnishes V, J and clone size, whereas the DNA furnished D and trimming. The sample yields roughly 600,000 clones, more than 95% seen once.

Sequencing was done on a sample of naive CD8+ T cells sorted from blood. The receptor was isolated from a man aged 25-45 years in good health. V is TRBV5-1 and J is TRBJ2-1, with D possibly being TRBD2 (5 bases). CDR3 sequence: CASSLSSEASYNEQFF. In DNA form, the CDR3 reads TGCGCCAGCAGCTTAAGTAGCGAGGCCTCCTACAATGAGCAGTTCTTC.